This passage covers 29 T cell receptor beta chains from one sample sequenced in a study of response to subunit inactivated influenza vaccine. Each CDR3 protein is one row after TCRdb ran MiXCR on the RT-PCR reads. The data show 560,000 or so distinct CDR3 sequences, about 7.6% seen once. Sequenced material: PBMCs from blood, taken less than 25 months after vaccination. The receptors originated from a man aged 45 to 75 who received an inactivated influenza vaccine.

CDR3: CSADIANTEAFF. The DNA for the CDR3 is TGCAGTGCCGATATTGCGAACACTGAAGCTTTCTTT. The J gene is TRBJ1-1, the V gene TRBV20-1; D gene unclear. Germline V CDR1 and CDR2: DFQATT, SNEGSKA (reference sequence). The length of the CDR3 is 12 residues. Trimming removed 6 bases at V and 1 base at J, with 9 bases between.

The chain uses TRBV20-1 and TRBJ2-4; D gene unclear. CDR1 is DFQATT, CDR2 SNEGSKA, per germline (reference sequence). V shed 2 bases and J shed 5 bases, with 19 bases lying between them. This CDR3 has 16 amino acids. CDR3 sequence reads: CSARRLHRSSQNIQYF. CDR3 bases: TGCAGTGCTAGAAGGCTTCACCGGAGTAGCCAAAACATTCAGTACTTC.

This clonotype was counted many times. This chain uses TRBV28 with TRBJ2-3; 13 nucleotides align to TRBD2. The V gene end was trimmed by 6 bases and the J gene end by 2 bases; junction bases not matched to a gene: 8. This CDR3 is 17 amino acids long. Germline lookup yields CDR1 MDHEN and CDR2 SYDVKM. CDR3 sequence reads: CASRPSGTSGVTDTQYF. CDR3 DNA sequence: TGTGCCAGCAGACCCTCCGGGACTAGCGGGGTCACAGATACGCAGTATTTT.

The sample holds a few counts of this clonotype. This chain uses TRBV15 with TRBJ2-1; D may be TRBD2 (5 bases). Germline V gene lookup returns CDR1 LNHNV and CDR2 YYDKDF (reference sequence). The CDR3 length is 12 residues. Trimming took 6 bases from V and 6 from J, leaving 9 bases between them. CDR3: CATRGVVNEQFF. The CDR3 DNA is TGTGCCACCAGGGGAGTCGTCAATGAGCAGTTCTTC.

The rearrangement joins TRBV4-1 to TRBJ2-1; unclear D gene. Germline V lookup: CDR1 MGHRA, CDR2 YSYEKL. Trimming removed 4 bases from V and 3 bases from J, with 10 bases in between. The CDR3 has 14 amino acids. CDR3 DNA: TGCGCCAGCAGCCTGGCGGCCAACTACAATGAGCAGTTCTTC. It translates to CASSLAANYNEQFF.

The chain uses TRBV6-5 and TRBJ1-2; no clear D. The CDR3 contains 13 residues. Germline V lookup: CDR1 MNHEY, CDR2 SVGAGI. Trimming shortened V by 0 bases and J by 6 bases, and 8 bases separated the two germline ends. In DNA, the CDR3 is TGTGCCAGCAGTTACTCGGGTGGACATGGCTACACCTTC. Its translation is CASSYSGGHGYTF.

This chain links TRBV10-2 with TRBJ1-1; 8 bases match TRBD1. This CDR3 has 13 residues. The germline CDR1 and CDR2 sequences are WSHSY and SAAADI. Losses at the gene ends were 6 bases for V and 4 bases for J; bases not matched to a gene: 4. The CDR3 nucleotides read TGCGCCAGCAGACAGGGGGGTGGCACTGAAGCTTTCTTT. Residues: CASRQGGGTEAFF.

This clonotype was detected ten times or more. This chain connects TRBV10-1 to TRBJ2-2; unclear D gene. Germline V lookup: CDR1 WNHNN, CDR2 SYGVQD (reference sequence). Trimming shortened V by 0 bases and J by 6 bases, and 8 bases separated the two germline ends. CDR3 size: 14 residues. The CDR3 spells CASSESMAPGELFF. The CDR3 DNA reads TGCGCCAGCAGTGAGTCAATGGCACCCGGGGAGCTGTTTTTT.

This clonotype has a handful of counts. As DNA, the CDR3 is TGTGCCAGCAGACCGACAGCGGGAAACACCATATATTTT. It encodes CASRPTAGNTIYF. V usage is TRBV12-3 or TRBV12-4 and J usage is TRBJ1-3; D might be TRBD1 (5 bases). The CDR3 extends over 13 amino acids. Trimming stripped 6 bases from V and 4 bases from J, with 10 bases between.

This clonotype has at least ten counts. The chain has TRBV4-3 and TRBJ2-1, with D possibly being TRBD2 (7 bases). The CDR3 loop spans 16 amino acids. CDR1 is LGHNA and CDR2 is YSLEER in the germline V gene. V gave up 0 bases and J gave up 4 bases, with 13 bases separating them. The CDR3 region is CASSQEAGASYNEQFF. DNA for the CDR3: TGCGCCAGCAGCCAAGAGGCGGGGGCCTCGTACAATGAGCAGTTCTTC.

This clonotype was observed at least ten times. The gene calls are TRBV4-2 and TRBJ2-3, with a tentative D call TRBD1 (5 bases). The CDR3 consists of 16 residues. The germline V gene encodes CDR1 LGHNA and CDR2 YNFKEQ. Deletions cut 3 bases from V and 0 bases from J, with 13 bases between. CDR3 sequence (DNA): TGTGCCAGCAGCCAGCCGCAGGGTTCTAGCACAGATACGCAGTATTTT. It translates to CASSQPQGSSTDTQYF.

The chain uses TRBV3-1 and TRBJ2-7, with D possibly matching TRBD1 (5 bases). The CDR3 extends over 13 amino acids. Germline V lookup: CDR1 LGHDT, CDR2 YNNKEL (reference sequence). The germline V and J ends were trimmed by 5 bases and 7 bases, with 15 bases remaining between them. In DNA, the CDR3 is TGTGCCAGCAGCGGGGCCCAGGGCGTGGAGCAGTACTTC. It codes for CASSGAQGVEQYF.

The chain employs TRBV7-9 and TRBJ1-2; possibly TRBD1 for D (5 bases). The CDR3 has 14 residues. The ends were cut back, 5 bases at V and 6 bases at J, with 16 bases in the middle. Per the germline V gene, CDR1 is SEHNR and CDR2 is FQNEAQ (reference sequence). The DNA for the CDR3 is TGTGCCAGCAGCATTACTAGGCGGGGGGATGGCTACACCTTC. It codes for CASSITRRGDGYTF.

This clonotype occurred many times. The V call is TRBV12-3 or TRBV12-4, the J call TRBJ1-5, with a tentative D call TRBD1 (5 bases). The length of the CDR3 is 12 residues. Trimming left V 10 bases short and J 4 bases short, with 11 bases between. The CDR3 reads CATTEGNQPQHF. The CDR3 coding sequence is TGTGCCACTACCGAGGGGAATCAGCCCCAGCATTTT.

This clonotype was counted between two and nine times. The chain joins TRBV20-1 to TRBJ2-1; D remains ambiguous. Trimming stripped 1 base from V and 9 bases from J, with 10 bases between. Germline V gene data show CDR1 as DFQATT and CDR2 as SNEGSKA (reference sequence). CDR3 size: 12 residues. In DNA form, the CDR3 reads TGCAGTGCTAGAGGTCGTATCTCTGAGCAGTTCTTC. Its protein product is CSARGRISEQFF.

This chain connects TRBV6-2 or TRBV6-3 to TRBJ2-4, with D possibly being TRBD2 (6 bases). The germline V gene encodes CDR1 MNHEY and CDR2 SVGEGT. V was cut by 0 bases and J by 2 bases, with 14 bases left in between. The CDR3 totals 17 residues. The CDR3, as DNA: TGTGCCAGCAGTTACTCGATGGTCCGGGGGACCAAAAACATTCAGTACTTC. The encoded protein is CASSYSMVRGTKNIQYF.

This clonotype was counted a few times. The chain is built from TRBV27 and TRBJ2-7; perhaps TRBD2 as D (6 bases). Germline assignment: CDR1 MNHEY and CDR2 SMNVEV (reference sequence). This CDR3 has 17 amino acids. Trimming pared 5 bases from V and 2 bases from J, leaving 22 bases between. The DNA of the CDR3 is TGTGCCAGCAGTCGCCTGCCTTTAGCGGCCCCTCCCTACGAGCAGTACTTC. Translated: CASSRLPLAAPPYEQYF.

V and J are TRBV20-1 and TRBJ1-1; D not resolved. The CDR3 is 13 residues long. V lost 6 bases to trimming and J lost 0 bases, with 11 bases between them. Germline V gives CDR1 DFQATT, CDR2 SNEGSKA (reference sequence). The CDR3 here is CSASLWVNTEAFF. The CDR3 nucleotides are TGCAGTGCCTCATTATGGGTGAACACTGAAGCTTTCTTT.

This chain joins TRBV20-1 and TRBJ2-3; D tentatively fits TRBD1 or TRBD2 (6 bases each). The germline gives CDR1 DFQATT, CDR2 SNEGSKA (reference sequence). V was cut by 6 bases and J by 9 bases, with 22 bases left in between. The CDR3 totals 14 residues. The CDR3 is CSARSGGTQGTQYF. CDR3 nucleotide sequence: TGCAGTGCCAGAAGTGGGGGGACCCAGGGGACGCAGTATTTT.

CDR3 sequence (DNA): TGTGCCAGCACCAGGGGCGGGAATTTAGATACGCAGTATTTT. Protein sequence: CASTRGGNLDTQYF. The chain carries TRBV13 and TRBJ2-3; perhaps D is TRBD1 or TRBD2 (6 bases each). The V end lost 7 bases, the J end lost 5 bases, and 16 bases lay between the germline ends. Germline assignment: CDR1 PRHDT and CDR2 FYEKMQ (reference sequence). This CDR3 spans 14 amino acids.

This clonotype has ten or more counts. The chain employs TRBV29-1 and TRBJ2-1; D unresolved. Trimming removed 3 bases from V and 0 bases from J, with 6 bases in between. Germline lookup yields CDR1 SQVTM and CDR2 ANQGSEA. This CDR3 region has 13 residues. CDR3: CSVDRNSYNEQFF. In DNA form, the CDR3 reads TGCAGCGTTGACCGGAACTCCTACAATGAGCAGTTCTTC.

This clonotype was detected ten times or more. The chain recombines TRBV4-2 with TRBJ2-7; D is uncertain. Germline CDR1 reads LGHNA; CDR2 reads YNFKEQ. Trimming left V 0 bases short and J 3 bases short, with 12 bases between. The CDR3 sequence is 15 residues long. CDR3 protein: CASSQEPTSFYEQYF. Here the CDR3 DNA reads TGTGCCAGCAGCCAAGAGCCAACTTCCTTCTACGAGCAGTACTTC.

This chain connects TRBV7-9 to TRBJ1-2; maybe TRBD1 (5 bases). V was pared by 3 bases and J by 10 bases, with 12 bases between. The CDR3 is 12 amino acids. Germline V gene sequence: CDR1 SEHNR, CDR2 FQNEAQ (reference sequence). For the CDR3, the DNA is TGTGCCAGCAGCTTCGACAGCGGACTCTACACCTTC. This encodes CASSFDSGLYTF. The full variable domain, its missing parts supplied by reference TRBV7-9 and TRBJ1-2, is DTGVSQNPRHKITKRGQNVTFRCDPISEHNRLYWYRQTLGQGPEFLTYFQNEAQLEKSRLLSDRFSAERPKGSFSTLEIQRTEQGDSAMYLCASSFDSGLYTFGSGTRLTVV.

The V and J genes are TRBV5-1 and TRBJ2-7; a possible D gene is TRBD1 (6 bases). Deletions cut 4 bases from V and 4 bases from J, with 18 bases between. Looked up from germline, CDR1 is SGHRS and CDR2 is YFSETQ. The CDR3 is 15 amino acids. The CDR3 spells CASSRDTGTQYEQYF. CDR3 DNA sequence: TGCGCCAGCAGCCGAGATACCGGGACACAATACGAGCAGTACTTC. Full variable domain (remainder filled in from reference TRBV5-1 and TRBJ2-7): KAGVTQTPRYLIKTRGQQVTLSCSPISGHRSVSWYQQTPGQGLQFLFEYFSETQRNKGNFPGRFSGRQFSNSRSEMNVSTLELGDSALYLCASSRDTGTQYEQYFGPGTRLTVT.

The table lists this clonotype with a few counts. V is TRBV6-5 and J is TRBJ1-2; 8 nucleotides align to TRBD1. The CDR3 loop spans 15 amino acids. V was pared by 2 bases and J by 7 bases, with 9 bases of the junction left unmatched. CDR1 and CDR2 from the germline V gene are MNHEY and SVGAGI. This CDR3 is CASSYIRETGGGYTF. CDR3 coding DNA: TGTGCCAGCAGTTACATAAGGGAAACAGGGGGTGGCTACACCTTC.

This clonotype turned up a few times. The chain recombines TRBV28 with TRBJ2-5, with 11 bases matching TRBD2. Trimming took 6 bases from V and 5 from J; bases not matched to a gene: 11. The CDR3 length is 16 residues. The germline gives CDR1 MDHEN, CDR2 SYDVKM. Written as DNA, the CDR3 is TGTGCCAGCAGCCATACTAGCGGGAGAATGTTTGAGACCCAGTACTTC. Translation: CASSHTSGRMFETQYF.

The CDR3 coding sequence is TGTGCCAGCAGTTCCCGTGGTCAGGGGGGTGAACTGTTTTTT. It translates to CASSSRGQGGELFF. The chain combines TRBV2 with TRBJ1-4; 7 bases fit TRBD1. Per germline, CDR1 SNHLY and CDR2 FYNNEI. The CDR3 is 14 amino acids. V lost 5 bases to trimming and J lost 12 bases; unmatched junction nucleotides: 12. The full variable domain, in which reference TRBV2 and TRBJ1-4 provide the parts outside the CDR3, is EPEVTQTPSHQVTQMGQEVILRCVPISNHLYFYWYRQILGQKVEFLVSFYNNEISEKSEIFDDQFSVERPDGSNFTLKIRSTKLEDSAMYFCASSSRGQGGELFFGSGTQLSVL.

This clonotype was observed a handful of times. This chain joins TRBV27 and TRBJ1-1, with a weak D call TRBD1 (6 bases). Germline V lookup: CDR1 MNHEY, CDR2 SMNVEV (reference sequence). This CDR3 contains 14 residues. V was trimmed by 2 bases and J by 6 bases, leaving 13 bases between them. CDR3 sequence: CASSLGGRLAEAFF. The CDR3 DNA reads TGTGCCAGCAGTTTAGGGGGGCGCCTGGCTGAAGCTTTCTTT.

This clonotype was found many times. The genes are TRBV7-9 and TRBJ1-1; tentatively, D is TRBD1 (5 bases). V lost 8 bases, J lost 1 base, and 11 bases lay in between. The CDR3 contains 13 residues. Germline CDR1 and CDR2: SEHNR and FQNEAQ (reference sequence). The CDR3 sequence is CASRTQENTEAFF. CDR3 nucleotides: TGTGCCAGCCGTACACAGGAGAACACTGAAGCTTTCTTT.